The rows below give T cell receptor beta chains drawn from one sample of a study of T-cell reconstitution after alpha-beta-depleted transplantation in children. TCRdb used MiXCR to reprocess the PCR reads, holding one entry per CDR3 protein. The sample has approximately 520,000 distinct CDR3 sequences, around a third seen once. Sequenced here: PBMCs from the stem cell graft donor, sampled from the stem cell graft. The receptors derive from a human donor who donated a stem cell graft to a child with aplastic anemia. CDR3s include the opening cysteine and the closing phenylalanine or tryptophan.

CDR3 protein | V gene
CASSPGGQAAYEQYF | TRBV18
CSVEGGPRDTQYF | TRBV29-1
CASSRGTGSGTGELFF | TRBV6-1
CASSLFGETGELFF | TRBV5-6
CASSQDHSNQPQHF | TRBV4-1
CASSSRHRPDTDTQYF | TRBV7-2
CASSELGGLAGNEQFF | TRBV2
CSVEPVGGGAEAFF | TRBV29-1
CASSQGDGGTNSPLHF | TRBV4-1
CASSLATGSGYTF | TRBV5-1
CSVEEVGRDYGYTF | TRBV29-1
CAWRGRNSNQPQHF | TRBV30
CSVEDLGTGRDTQYF | TRBV29-1
CSARGGVRDQPQHF | TRBV20-1
CASSQDPRGREGTDTQYF | TRBV4-3
CASSFTGGYNEQFF | TRBV5-1
CSATPANSWGYTF | TRBV20-1
CASGSIGTAQETQYF | TRBV12-5
CASSQPLAGGTDTQYF | TRBV5-1
CASRKTGDNYGYTF | TRBV2
CASSGTGLSAEAFF | TRBV9
CSAPPWGGTEGYNEQFF | TRBV20-1